The T cell receptor beta chain described here comes from a study of T cell clones after liver transplantation. Study summary: Pre-transplant mixed lymphocyte reactions yielded third-party-reactive TCRbeta sequences as comparators for graft-donor-reactive sequences.

The V and J ends lost 3 bases and 1 base respectively, with 1 base between them. The germline gives CDR1 DFQATT, CDR2 SNEGSKA (reference sequence). CDR3 length: 11 residues. The table came from immunoSEQ multiplex PCR; TCRdb's copy has only in-frame clones and leaves some out. The repertoire holds 20,000 to 30,000 clones, with over 55% as singletons. The sequence came from a human donor who received a liver transplant. The sequencing used CD4+ T cells from blood, collected before liver transplant. V and J are TRBV20-1 and TRBJ1-3; D not resolved. CDR3 region: CSARSGNTIYF. CDR3 DNA sequence: TGCAGTGCTAGGTCTGGAAACACCATATATTTT.